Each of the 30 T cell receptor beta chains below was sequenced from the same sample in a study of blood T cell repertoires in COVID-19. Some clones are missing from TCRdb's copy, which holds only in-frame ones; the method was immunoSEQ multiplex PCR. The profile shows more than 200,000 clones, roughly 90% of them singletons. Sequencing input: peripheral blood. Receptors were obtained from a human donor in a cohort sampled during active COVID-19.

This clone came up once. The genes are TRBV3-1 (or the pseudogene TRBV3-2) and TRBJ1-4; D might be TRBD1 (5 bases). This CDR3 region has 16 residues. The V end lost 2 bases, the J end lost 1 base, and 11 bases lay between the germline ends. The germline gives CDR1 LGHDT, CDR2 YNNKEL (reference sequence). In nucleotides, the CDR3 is TGTGCCAGCAGCCAACGCGGACACGGAACTAATGAAAAACTGTTTTTT. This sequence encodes CASSQRGHGTNEKLFF.

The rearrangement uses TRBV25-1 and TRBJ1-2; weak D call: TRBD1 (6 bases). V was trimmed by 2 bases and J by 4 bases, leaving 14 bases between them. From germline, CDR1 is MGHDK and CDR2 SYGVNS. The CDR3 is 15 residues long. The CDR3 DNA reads TGTGCCAGCAGTGAAATGGGGCCAGGGGTCTATGGCTACACCTTC. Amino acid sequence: CASSEMGPGVYGYTF.

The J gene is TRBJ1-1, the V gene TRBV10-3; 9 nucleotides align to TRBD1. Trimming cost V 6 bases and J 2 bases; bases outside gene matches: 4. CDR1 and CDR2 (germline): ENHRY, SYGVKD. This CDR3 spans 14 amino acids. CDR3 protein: CAIRGDRANTEAFF. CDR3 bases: TGTGCCATCAGGGGGGACAGGGCCAACACTGAAGCTTTCTTT.

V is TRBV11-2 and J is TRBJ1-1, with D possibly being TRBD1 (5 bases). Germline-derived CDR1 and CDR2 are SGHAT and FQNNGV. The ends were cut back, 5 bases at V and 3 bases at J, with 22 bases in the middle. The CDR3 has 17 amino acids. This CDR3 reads CASSPLGEGRLDTEAFF. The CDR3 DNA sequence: TGTGCCAGCAGCCCTTTAGGGGAGGGGCGGTTGGACACTGAAGCTTTCTTT.

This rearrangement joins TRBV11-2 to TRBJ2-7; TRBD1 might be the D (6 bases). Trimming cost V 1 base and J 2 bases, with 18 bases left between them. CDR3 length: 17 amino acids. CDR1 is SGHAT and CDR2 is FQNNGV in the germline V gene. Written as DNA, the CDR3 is TGTGCCAGCAGCTTAGCACCGCAGGGGAAAACTACCTACGAGCAGTACTTC. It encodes CASSLAPQGKTTYEQYF.

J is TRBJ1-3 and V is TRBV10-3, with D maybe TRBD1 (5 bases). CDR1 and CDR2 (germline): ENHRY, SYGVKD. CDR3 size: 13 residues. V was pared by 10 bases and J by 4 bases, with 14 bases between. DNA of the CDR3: TGTGCCAGCTGGGACGGGAGCGGAAACACCATATATTTT. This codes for CASWDGSGNTIYF.

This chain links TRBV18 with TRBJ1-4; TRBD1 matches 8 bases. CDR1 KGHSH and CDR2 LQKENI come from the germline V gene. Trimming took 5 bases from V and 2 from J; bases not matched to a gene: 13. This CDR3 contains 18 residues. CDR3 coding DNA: TGTGCCAGCTCATCCGTCGGACAGGGTGGGTCGACTAATGAAAAACTGTTTTTT. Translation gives CASSSVGQGGSTNEKLFF.

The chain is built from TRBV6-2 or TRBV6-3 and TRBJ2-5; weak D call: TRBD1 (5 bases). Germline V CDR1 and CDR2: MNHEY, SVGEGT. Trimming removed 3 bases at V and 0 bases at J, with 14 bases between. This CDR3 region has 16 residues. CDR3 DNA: TGTGCCAGCAGTTATTTGGGGCCCAACTACCAAGAGACCCAGTACTTC. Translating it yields CASSYLGPNYQETQYF.

CDR3: CASSSWYQGSEGEAFF. As DNA, the CDR3 is TGTGCCAGCAGTTCTTGGTATCAGGGATCGGAGGGTGAAGCTTTCTTT. This chain joins TRBV27 and TRBJ1-1, with D possibly TRBD1 on 5 matching bases. The CDR3 covers 16 residues. The V end lost 4 bases, the J end lost 7 bases, and 22 bases lay between the germline ends. Germline CDR1 and CDR2: MNHEY and SMNVEV (reference sequence).

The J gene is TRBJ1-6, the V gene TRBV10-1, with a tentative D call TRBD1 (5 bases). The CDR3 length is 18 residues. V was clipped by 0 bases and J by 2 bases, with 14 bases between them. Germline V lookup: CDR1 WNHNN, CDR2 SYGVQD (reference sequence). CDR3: CASSESGSGHPYNSPLHF. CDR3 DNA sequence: TGCGCCAGCAGTGAGTCCGGCAGTGGACACCCCTATAATTCACCCCTCCACTTT.

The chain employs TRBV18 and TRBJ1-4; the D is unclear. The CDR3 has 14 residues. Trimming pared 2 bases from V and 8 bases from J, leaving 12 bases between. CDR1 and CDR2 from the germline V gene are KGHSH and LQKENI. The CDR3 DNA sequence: TGTGCCAGCTCACCAAGCGGGAGGAGAGAAAAACTGTTTTTT. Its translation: CASSPSGRREKLFF.

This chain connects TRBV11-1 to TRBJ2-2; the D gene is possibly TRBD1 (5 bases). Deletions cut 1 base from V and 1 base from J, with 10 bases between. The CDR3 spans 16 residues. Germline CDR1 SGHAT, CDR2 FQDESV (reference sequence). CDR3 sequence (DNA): TGTGCCAGCAGCTTAGTAGGGGAAGTGAACACCGGGGAGCTGTTTTTT. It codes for CASSLVGEVNTGELFF.

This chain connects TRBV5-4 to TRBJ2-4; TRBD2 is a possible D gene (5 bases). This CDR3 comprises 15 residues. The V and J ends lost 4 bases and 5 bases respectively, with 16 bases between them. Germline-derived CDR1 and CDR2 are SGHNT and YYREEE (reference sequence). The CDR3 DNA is TGTGCCAGCAGCGCGGCGCCTAGCCAGGAAAACATTCAGTACTTC. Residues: CASSAAPSQENIQYF.

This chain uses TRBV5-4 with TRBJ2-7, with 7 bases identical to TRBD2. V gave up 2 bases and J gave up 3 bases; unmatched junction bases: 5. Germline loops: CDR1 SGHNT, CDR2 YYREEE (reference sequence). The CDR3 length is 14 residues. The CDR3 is CASSLGTTDYEQYF. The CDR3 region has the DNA TGTGCCAGCAGCTTAGGGACTACTGACTACGAGCAGTACTTC.

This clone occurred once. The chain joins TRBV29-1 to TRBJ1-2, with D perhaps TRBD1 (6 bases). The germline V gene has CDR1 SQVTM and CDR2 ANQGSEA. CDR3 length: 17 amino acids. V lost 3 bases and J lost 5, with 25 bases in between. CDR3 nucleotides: TGCAGCGTTGACGAGGACGGGGGGCCATGGCTTCTATATGGCTACACCTTC. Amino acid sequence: CSVDEDGGPWLLYGYTF.

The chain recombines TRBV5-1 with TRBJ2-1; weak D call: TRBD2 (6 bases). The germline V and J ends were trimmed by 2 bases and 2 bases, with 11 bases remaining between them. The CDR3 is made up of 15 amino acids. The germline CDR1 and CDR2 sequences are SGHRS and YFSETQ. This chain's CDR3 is CASSFSGTAYNEQFF. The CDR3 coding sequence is TGCGCCAGCAGCTTTAGCGGAACCGCCTACAATGAGCAGTTCTTC.

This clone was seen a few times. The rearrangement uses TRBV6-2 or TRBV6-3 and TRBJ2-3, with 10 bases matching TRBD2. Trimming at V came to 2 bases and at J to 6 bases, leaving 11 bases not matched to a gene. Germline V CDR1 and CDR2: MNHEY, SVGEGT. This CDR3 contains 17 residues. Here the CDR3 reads CASSYTAGGVPRDTQYF. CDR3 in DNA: TGTGCCAGCAGTTACACAGCGGGAGGGGTCCCGCGGGATACGCAGTATTTT.

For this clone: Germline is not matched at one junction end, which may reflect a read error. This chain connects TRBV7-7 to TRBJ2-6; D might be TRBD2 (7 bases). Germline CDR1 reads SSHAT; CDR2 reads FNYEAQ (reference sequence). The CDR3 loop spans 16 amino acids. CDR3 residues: CASSLGGGPGANVLTF. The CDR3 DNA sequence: TGTGCTAGCAGTCTAGGGGGGGGACCTGGGGCCAACGTCCTGACTTTC.

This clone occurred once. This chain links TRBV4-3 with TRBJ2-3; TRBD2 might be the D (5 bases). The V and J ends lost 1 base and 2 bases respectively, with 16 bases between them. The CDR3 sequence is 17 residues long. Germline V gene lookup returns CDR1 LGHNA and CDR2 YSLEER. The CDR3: CASSQGTDWRYTDTQYF. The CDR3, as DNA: TGCGCCAGCAGCCAAGGAACGGACTGGCGGTACACAGATACGCAGTATTTT.

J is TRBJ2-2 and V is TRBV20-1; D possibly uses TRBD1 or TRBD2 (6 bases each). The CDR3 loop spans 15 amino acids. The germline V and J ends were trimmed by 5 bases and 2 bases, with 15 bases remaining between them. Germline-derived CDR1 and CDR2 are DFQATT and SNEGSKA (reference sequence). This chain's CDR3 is CSAGGGLSNTGELFF. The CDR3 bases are TGCAGTGCTGGTGGGGGGCTTTCTAACACCGGGGAGCTGTTTTTT.

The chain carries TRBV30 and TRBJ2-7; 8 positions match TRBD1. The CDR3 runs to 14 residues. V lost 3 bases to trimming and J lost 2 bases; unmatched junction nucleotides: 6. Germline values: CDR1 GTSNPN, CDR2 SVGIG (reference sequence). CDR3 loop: CAWSTDRATYEQYF. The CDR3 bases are TGTGCCTGGAGCACGGACAGGGCAACCTACGAGCAGTACTTC.

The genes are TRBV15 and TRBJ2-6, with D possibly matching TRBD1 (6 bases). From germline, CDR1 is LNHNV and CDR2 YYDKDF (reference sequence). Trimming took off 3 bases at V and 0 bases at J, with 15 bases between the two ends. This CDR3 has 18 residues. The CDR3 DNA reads TGTGCCACCAGCAGTCCCTTAGGGGACAACTCTGGGGCCAACGTCCTGACTTTC. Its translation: CATSSPLGDNSGANVLTF.

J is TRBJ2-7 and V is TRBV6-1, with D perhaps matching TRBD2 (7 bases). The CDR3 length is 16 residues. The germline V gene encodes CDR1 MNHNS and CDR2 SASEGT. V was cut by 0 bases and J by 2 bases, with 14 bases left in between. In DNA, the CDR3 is TGTGCCAGCAGTGAAGCGCGAGGGGGGGCCGCCTACGAGCAGTACTTC. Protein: CASSEARGGAAYEQYF.

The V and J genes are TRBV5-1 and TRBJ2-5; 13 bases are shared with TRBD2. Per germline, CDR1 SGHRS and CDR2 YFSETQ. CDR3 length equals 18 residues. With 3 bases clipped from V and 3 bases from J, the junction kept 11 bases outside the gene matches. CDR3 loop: CASSYGLAGDSPKETQYF. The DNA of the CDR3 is TGCGCCAGCAGCTATGGACTAGCGGGGGACTCCCCAAAAGAGACCCAGTACTTC.

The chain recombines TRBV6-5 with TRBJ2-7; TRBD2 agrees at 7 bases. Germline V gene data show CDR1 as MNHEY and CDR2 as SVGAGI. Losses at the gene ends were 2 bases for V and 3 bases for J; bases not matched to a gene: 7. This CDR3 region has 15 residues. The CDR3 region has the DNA TGTGCCAGCAGTTACGGGGGGGTGTCGGACTACGAGCAGTACTTC. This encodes CASSYGGVSDYEQYF.

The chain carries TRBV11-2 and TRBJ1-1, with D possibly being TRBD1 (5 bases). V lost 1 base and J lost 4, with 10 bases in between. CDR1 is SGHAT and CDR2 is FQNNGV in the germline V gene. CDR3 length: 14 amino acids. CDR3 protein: CASSLVRQGTEAFF. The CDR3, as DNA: TGTGCCAGCAGCTTAGTTCGGCAGGGCACTGAAGCTTTCTTT.

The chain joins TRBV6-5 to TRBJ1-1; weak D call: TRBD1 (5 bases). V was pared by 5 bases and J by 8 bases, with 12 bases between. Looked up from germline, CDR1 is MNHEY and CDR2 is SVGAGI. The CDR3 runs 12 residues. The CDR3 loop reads CASSTPGGEAFF. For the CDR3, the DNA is TGTGCCAGCAGTACCCCCGGGGGAGAAGCTTTCTTT.

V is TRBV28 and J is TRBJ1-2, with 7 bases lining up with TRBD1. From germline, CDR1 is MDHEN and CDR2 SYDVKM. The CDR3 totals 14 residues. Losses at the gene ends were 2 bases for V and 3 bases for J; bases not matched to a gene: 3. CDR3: CASSLATGDYGYTF. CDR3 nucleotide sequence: TGTGCCAGCAGTTTAGCAACAGGGGACTATGGCTACACCTTC.

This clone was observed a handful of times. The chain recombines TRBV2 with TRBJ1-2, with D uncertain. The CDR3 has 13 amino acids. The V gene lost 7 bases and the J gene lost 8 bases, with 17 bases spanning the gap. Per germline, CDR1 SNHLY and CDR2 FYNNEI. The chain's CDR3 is CASTAGSVGGYTF. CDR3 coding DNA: TGTGCCAGCACGGCGGGATCAGTGGGGGGCTACACCTTC.

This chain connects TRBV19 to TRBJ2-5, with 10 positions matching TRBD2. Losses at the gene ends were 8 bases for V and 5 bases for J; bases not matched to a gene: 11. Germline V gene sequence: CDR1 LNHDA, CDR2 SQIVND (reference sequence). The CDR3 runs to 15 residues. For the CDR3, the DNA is TGTGCCAGTCGAAGAGCGGGAGGGCCTTGGGAGACCCAGTACTTC. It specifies CASRRAGGPWETQYF.